This T cell receptor beta chain was sequenced in a study of shared clonotypes between healthy human individuals. Method: immunoSEQ multiplex PCR; TCRdb's copy keeps in-frame clones and lacks some. Of about 1.1 million clones listed, around 82% are singletons. The CDR3 has 14 amino acids. Germline-derived CDR1 and CDR2 are SGHRS and YFSETQ. V lost 2 bases, J lost 5 bases, and 6 bases stayed unmatched. Only one count was recorded for this clone. The origin of this receptor is a man between 18 and 35 years old in good health. Some clones in this sample may be carry-over from other donors' samples. Input material: memory CD4+ T cells from PBMCs. Subset in this sample: CD45RA-negative fraction. The genes are TRBV5-1 and TRBJ2-7; 8 positions agree with TRBD1. The chain's CDR3 is CASSLGQGKNEQYF. CDR3 DNA: TGCGCCAGCAGCTTAGGACAGGGTAAGAACGAGCAGTACTTC.